This T cell receptor beta chain appears in the sequencing data of a study of spatial heterogeneity in lung cancer. Study-level background: Sequences of the beta chain were consistently detected in greater numbers than alpha-chain sequences.

Specified time point: blood at routine non-recurrence follow-up after resection. Trimming cost V 5 bases and J 2 bases; bases outside gene matches: 6. CDR3 length: 15 residues. The germline V gene encodes CDR1 KGHDR and CDR2 SFDVKD. This clonotype was seen only a few times. This beta chain came through as a stray read in a library set up for alpha chains, and its size says little. MiXCR, applied by TCRdb to the 5' RACE reads, yields one record per CDR3 protein. The sample holds 2,600 or so distinct CDR3 sequences, around 27% seen once. The chain couples TRBV24-1 to TRBJ1-1; 8 bases match TRBD1. The sample was PBMCs, taken at follow-up. This receptor was identified in a male donor with early-stage non-small cell lung cancer. The CDR3 DNA follows: TGTGCCACCAGTGGCTCCTCAGGGGGCAACACTGAAGCTTTCTTT. Translated: CATSGSSGGNTEAFF.